The sequence of this TCR beta chain was determined in a study of CD8+CD57+ T cells in acquired aplastic anemia. Overall study: Quantities of DNA derived from sorted CD4+ and CD8+ cells averaged 3.2 ug. Findings of the study overall: Between patients and controls, CD8+ Simpson's diversity did not vary significantly.

This clonotype was seen a single time. Its antigen is undetermined. With a much larger clone just one base away, this may be a read error. The authors sequenced patients whose flow cytometry had shown CD8+CD57+ cell expansion. The patients, all of them, had severe acquired aplastic anemia. None of the patients had been given any therapy when their blood was sampled. The study profiled TCR beta VDJ and CDR3 using genomic DNA as template. MiXCR, applied by TCRdb to the reads, yields one record per CDR3 protein. The repertoire holds around 500,000 distinct CDR3 sequences, with 25% to 40% as singletons. The clonotype originates from a human donor with aplastic anemia. Sample: sorted CD4+, CD8+, or CD8+CD57+ T cells (not recorded which) from PBMCs.

The CDR3 DNA reads TGTGCCAGTCGTTCTCCGGGACGTAATAGCAATCAGCCCCAGCATTTT. Translated, it gives CASRSPGRNSNQPQHF. The gene calls are TRBV11-1 and TRBJ1-5, with a possible D match to TRBD1 (5 bases). V lost 9 bases, J lost 0 bases, and 18 bases lay in between. The germline V gene has CDR1 SGHAT and CDR2 FQDESV (reference sequence). CDR3 length: 16 amino acids. The full variable domain, completed using reference TRBV11-1 and TRBJ1-5, is EAEVAQSPRYKITEKSQAVAFWCDPISGHATLYWYRQILGQGPELLVQFQDESVVDDSQLPKDRFSAERLKGVDSTLKIQPAELGDSAMYLCASRSPGRNSNQPQHFGDGTRLSIL.